This T cell receptor beta chain comes out of a study of blood T cell repertoires in COVID-19. Across the whole study: The samples span acute and convalescent COVID-19 from the United States, Italy and Spain. The cDNA or gDNA used as material had been derived from T cells, B-cell-depleted T cells, or PBMCs.

In the study's own analysis: Amplification with reference gene primers provided the estimates of nucleated cell counts. Produced via immunoSEQ multiplex PCR; TCRdb's table is partial and in-frame only. The DNA was the basis for D and trimming; V, J and clone size are from that table. The sample consists of about 280,000 clones, approximately 85% of them appearing once. The sequencing input was peripheral blood. This TCR came from a man aged 45 to 65 with active or convalescent COVID-19.

The CDR3 protein is CASSLRTGAIETQYF. CDR3 bases: TGCGCCAGCAGCTTGCGGACAGGGGCTATAGAGACCCAGTACTTC. The rearrangement uses TRBV5-1 and TRBJ2-5; 9 bases agree with TRBD1. Trimming took 1 base from V and 4 from J; bases not matched to a gene: 5. The CDR3 consists of 15 residues. Germline lookup yields CDR1 SGHRS and CDR2 YFSETQ.